Described below is a single T cell receptor (beta chain) sequence and its context. The PCR ran on 60 Vbeta and 13 Jbeta primers. Per the authors' pipeline: A later analysis tallied some 84 million unique TCR beta chains, around 11 million of them shared. Measured with immunoSEQ multiplex PCR; TCRdb has only the in-frame clones, and not every one. The V and J calls and clone size come from that table; D and trimming were worked out from the DNA. The repertoire holds 80,000 or so clones, with under 80% as singletons. This sample was included in a study of cytomegalovirus exposure and HLA in healthy donors. Per germline, CDR1 SGHNT and CDR2 YYREEE (reference sequence). This CDR3 comprises 15 residues. The ends were cut back, 0 bases at V and 7 bases at J, with 11 bases in the middle.

The sequenced material came from PBMCs. The receptor comes from a man in his fifties or sixties in good health and CMV-seropositive. V usage is TRBV5-4 and J usage is TRBJ1-6, with D perhaps matching TRBD1 (5 bases). The CDR3 region has the DNA TGTGCCAGCAGCTTGGAGCAGGGTCGAAATTCACCCCTCCACTTT. It encodes CASSLEQGRNSPLHF.